This T cell receptor beta chain came from a study of blood T cell repertoires in COVID-19 (dated by TCRdb to the early 2020s). Broadly, across the study: Samples covering the acute and convalescent phases of COVID-19 were provided by collaborators in the United States, Italy and Spain. The material from the prospective study consisted of cDNA or gDNA derived from T cells, B-cell-depleted T cells, or PBMCs. The dataset comprised deeply sampled blood TCRbeta repertoires from subjects exposed to, actively infected with, or recovered from COVID-19. The repertoires were released in a freely available public database meant as a resource for research on the immune response to SARS-CoV-2. The samples were drawn from the first 160 participants of the ongoing ImmuneRACE study and from 1,254 subjects provided by 6 global collaborators. A de-identified subject ID, COVID-19 status, age in years and sex were almost always included in the sample metadata. HLA class I and class II types, where available, came from metadata supplied by the sample provider rather than from assay-based typing. Here is what the overall study found, with its caveats: Clinical and demographic metadata were provided uncurated, with the amount varying by source and participant.

TCRbeta CDR3 regions were amplified from genomic DNA using the immunoSEQ Assay, a bias-controlled multiplex PCR. Concerning the study's data processing: The number of nucleated cells in each sample was estimated from the amplification of reference gene primers within the assay. To quantify the absolute abundance of each unique TCRbeta CDR3 rearrangement, sequence reads were collapsed and filtered. For each sample, productive Simpson clonality was calculated as the square root of Simpson's diversity index over productive rearrangements. Sourced from immuneACCESS, this table was stored by TCRdb with only in-frame sequences that have V and J called. A share of the clones is absent; for the studies checked, an unresolved V gene accounts for under half, and the remainder has no known explanation. V, J and clone size derive from that table, while D and trimming were established from the DNA sequence. The table for this sample lists 200,000 or so clones; 65% to 90% of them were counted only once. The biggest ten clones account for around 2.4% of the sample.

Trimming costs V 0 bases and J 2 bases, and their ends lie 10 bases apart. There are 15 amino acids in the CDR3, from cysteine to phenylalanine inclusive. Just the 45-base CDR3 DNA is kept, in frame starting at base 1. The germline V gene supplies CDR1 SGHVS and CDR2 FNYEAQ. Another Seattle source contributed samples from volunteer blood donors who had recovered from COVID-19. Whole blood was collected in K2EDTA tubes by collaborating institutions according to the institutions' own protocols. For TCRbeta analysis, collaborators shipped samples as frozen whole blood, isolated PBMCs, or DNA extracted from either of those sample types. Regarding this clone: Its cognate antigen has yet to be identified. The sample holds no much larger clone one base away, and base qualities are not on file.

This receptor was obtained from a middle-aged man who had recovered from COVID-19. What was sequenced was peripheral blood. This sequence uses TRBV7-6 and TRBJ2-5; possibly the D gene is TRBD2, per 5 matching bases. DNA sequence: TGTGCCAGCAGCTTAGCGACGGGGATACAAGAGACCCAGTACTTC. It translates as CASSLATGIQETQYF. Reference TRBV7-6 and TRBJ2-5 genes cover what lies past the CDR3, so the full variable domain is GAGVSQSPRYKVTKRGQDVALRCDPISGHVSLYWYRQALGQGPEFLTYFNYEAQQDKSGLPNDRFSAERPEGSISTLTIQRTEQRDSAMYRCASSLATGIQETQYFGPGTRLLVL.